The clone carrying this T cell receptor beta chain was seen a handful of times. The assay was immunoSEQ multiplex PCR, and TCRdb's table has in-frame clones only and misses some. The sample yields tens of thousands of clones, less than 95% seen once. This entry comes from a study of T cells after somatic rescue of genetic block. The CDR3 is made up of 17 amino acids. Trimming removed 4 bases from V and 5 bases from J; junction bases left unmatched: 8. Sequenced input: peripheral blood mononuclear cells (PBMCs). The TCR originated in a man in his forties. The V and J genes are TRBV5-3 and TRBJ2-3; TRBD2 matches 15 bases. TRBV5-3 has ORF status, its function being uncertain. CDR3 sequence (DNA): TGTGCCAGAAGCCAAAGCGGGACTAGCGGGGGGATAGATACGCAGTATTTT. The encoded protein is CARSQSGTSGGIDTQYF.